One sample yielded the 19 T cell receptor beta chains listed below, sequenced in a study of T cell responses to AZD1222 COVID-19 vaccine. Generated by immunoSEQ multiplex PCR, the TCRdb table keeps only in-frame clones and is missing some. The table lists tens of thousands of clones, 86% of them singletons, with 7.5% to 9% in the top ten. This specimen consisted of peripheral blood, obtained on day 0 of AZD1222 vaccination. The receptor set was obtained from an adult in good health.

The chain recombines TRBV5-4 with TRBJ1-4, with D possibly matching TRBD1 (5 bases). V lost 2 bases to trimming and J lost 5 bases, with 13 bases between them. The germline CDR1 and CDR2 sequences are SGHNT and YYREEE (reference sequence). The CDR3 loop spans 15 amino acids. CDR3 in DNA: TGTGCCAGCAGCTTAGCAGGGAGGGAAAATGAAAAACTGTTTTTT. This translates into CASSLAGRENEKLFF.

CDR3 sequence (DNA): TGTGCCAGCAGTTTATTGGGACTAGTGCCCAACAATGAGCAGTTCTTC. As protein: CASSLLGLVPNNEQFF. V and J are TRBV27 and TRBJ2-1; 8 bases are a match to TRBD2. The CDR3 is 16 residues long. Germline values: CDR1 MNHEY, CDR2 SMNVEV (reference sequence). Trimming at V came to 1 base and at J to 5 bases, leaving 7 bases not matched to a gene.

This chain joins TRBV28 and TRBJ1-4; no reliable D call. The CDR3 is 10 residues long. V was clipped by 5 bases and J by 5 bases, with 0 bases between them. Germline-derived CDR1 and CDR2 are MDHEN and SYDVKM. This chain's CDR3 is CASSNEKLFF. For the CDR3, the DNA is TGTGCCAGCAGTAATGAAAAACTGTTTTTT. Using reference TRBV28 and TRBJ1-4 for the parts outside the CDR3, the full variable domain is DVKVTQSSRYLVKRTGEKVFLECVQDMDHENMFWYRQDPGLGLRLIYFSYDVKMKEKGDIPEGYSVSREKKERFSLILESASTNQTSMYLCASSNEKLFFGSGTQLSVL.

V is TRBV4-1 and J is TRBJ1-2; 8 bases are shared with TRBD1. Germline assignment: CDR1 MGHRA and CDR2 YSYEKL. CDR3 length: 14 amino acids. V lost 2 bases and J lost 6; bases outside the gene matches: 5. The CDR3 DNA sequence: TGCGCCAGCAGCCAACAGGGGGCGCGGAATGGCTACACCTTC. Translating gives CASSQQGARNGYTF.

This clone was counted once. V and J are TRBV7-3 and TRBJ2-5; 8 nucleotides align to TRBD2. J was trimmed by 3 bases and V by 2 bases; bases with no gene match: 2. This CDR3 has 14 residues. Germline lookup yields CDR1 SGHTA and CDR2 FQGTGA. In DNA form, the CDR3 reads TGTGCCAGCAGCTTAGCGGGAGGCAAAGAGACCCAGTACTTC. It specifies CASSLAGGKETQYF. The whole variable domain, remainder taken from reference TRBV7-3 and TRBJ2-5, is GAGVSQTPSNKVTEKGKYVELRCDPISGHTALYWYRQSLGQGPEFLIYFQGTGAADDSGLPNDRFFAVRPEGSVSTLKIQRTERGDSAVYLCASSLAGGKETQYFGPGTRLLVL.

The chain recombines TRBV18 with TRBJ2-7, with a tentative D call TRBD2 (7 bases). This CDR3 comprises 15 residues. With 2 bases removed from V and 5 bases from J, the gap between germline ends came to 16 bases. Germline assignment: CDR1 KGHSH and CDR2 LQKENI. CDR3 amino acids: CASSPVVTGGDEQYF. CDR3 nucleotide sequence: TGTGCCAGCTCACCAGTCGTCACGGGGGGCGACGAGCAGTACTTC.

The J gene is TRBJ1-2, the V gene TRBV30; D uncertain. CDR1 GTSNPN and CDR2 SVGIG come from the germline V gene (reference sequence). The CDR3 has 12 residues. Between the trimmed V and J ends, which lost 1 base and 0 bases, there was a span of 3 bases. The CDR3 protein is CAWSGSNYGYTF. In DNA, the CDR3 is TGTGCCTGGAGTGGATCTAACTATGGCTACACCTTC.

V gene TRBV7-6 combines with J gene TRBJ1-1; D uncertain. Germline CDR1 reads SGHVS; CDR2 reads FNYEAQ. The CDR3 sequence is 14 residues long. Trimming shortened V by 6 bases and J by 6 bases, and 17 bases separated the two germline ends. The CDR3 bases are TGTGCCAGCAGTCCAGATCCCCCCTCGGCTGAAGCTTTCTTT. Its translation: CASSPDPPSAEAFF. The variable domain in full, completed from reference TRBV7-6 and TRBJ1-1, reads GAGVSQSPRYKVTKRGQDVALRCDPISGHVSLYWYRQALGQGPEFLTYFNYEAQQDKSGLPNDRFSAERPEGSISTLTIQRTEQRDSAMYRCASSPDPPSAEAFFGQGTRLTVV.

This clone was detected once. V gene TRBV4-2 combines with J gene TRBJ2-7; 11 bases match TRBD1. V was clipped by 3 bases and J by 7 bases; unmatched bases: 8. Germline V gene lookup returns CDR1 LGHNA and CDR2 YNFKEQ. There are 15 residues in the CDR3. CDR3 sequence (DNA): TGTGCCAGCAGCCAGCCCGGACAGGGGGCGGGGGAGCAGTACTTC. Its protein is CASSQPGQGAGEQYF.

The V call is TRBV28, the J call TRBJ1-5; D remains ambiguous. Trimming stripped 8 bases from V and 3 bases from J, with 14 bases between. The CDR3 runs 14 residues. Germline CDR1 is MDHEN and CDR2 is SYDVKM. Here the CDR3 reads CASRTDKINQPQHF. In DNA form, the CDR3 reads TGTGCCAGCCGTACCGACAAGATCAATCAGCCCCAGCATTTT.

The CDR3 DNA reads TGTGCCAGCAGAAGCAGGGGCTGGCGGGAGCAGTACTTC. This translates into CASRSRGWREQYF. The chain carries TRBV2 and TRBJ2-7; the D gene is possibly TRBD1 (6 bases). There are 13 residues in the CDR3. Germline CDR1 SNHLY, CDR2 FYNNEI. Between the trimmed V and J ends, which lost 6 bases and 7 bases, there was a span of 16 bases.

This chain uses TRBV27 with TRBJ1-5; 10 bases line up with TRBD1. This CDR3 is built from 17 residues. From germline, CDR1 is MNHEY and CDR2 SMNVEV (reference sequence). Trimming at V came to 5 bases and at J to 1 base, leaving 8 bases not matched to a gene. The CDR3 sequence is CASSRLGTGVSNQPQHF. DNA of the CDR3: TGTGCCAGCAGTAGACTAGGGACAGGGGTGAGCAATCAGCCCCAGCATTTT.

This chain uses TRBV29-1 with TRBJ2-1; D possibly uses TRBD1 or TRBD2 (5 bases each). Germline CDR1 and CDR2: SQVTM and ANQGSEA. The CDR3 loop spans 13 amino acids. V was pared by 4 bases and J by 6 bases, with 13 bases between. This CDR3 is CSVGQGVLNEQFF. The CDR3 bases are TGCAGCGTTGGCCAGGGAGTCCTCAATGAGCAGTTCTTC.

The chain is built from TRBV7-9 and TRBJ2-7; no definite D call. The CDR3 has 12 residues. V dropped 1 base and J dropped 5 bases, with 6 bases sitting between them. The V gene's germline CDR1 is SEHNR and CDR2 FQNEAQ (reference sequence). CDR3 protein: CASSLGVNEQYF. As DNA, the CDR3 is TGTGCCAGCAGCTTAGGTGTCAACGAGCAGTACTTC.

V usage is TRBV7-2 and J usage is TRBJ2-7; D possibly corresponds to TRBD2 (6 bases). Trimming took off 2 bases at V and 2 bases at J, with 10 bases between the two ends. Germline V gene data show CDR1 as SGHTA and CDR2 as FQGNSA. The CDR3 has 14 amino acids. This chain's CDR3 is CASSLSRGTYEQYF. The CDR3 DNA follows: TGTGCCAGCAGCTTATCTCGCGGGACCTACGAGCAGTACTTC.

This clone ranks as large (0.1 to 1%). The chain recombines TRBV5-1 with TRBJ2-1, with D perhaps TRBD1 or TRBD2 (7 bases each). The V gene lost 4 bases and the J gene lost 6 bases, with 14 bases spanning the gap. Germline CDR1 reads SGHRS; CDR2 reads YFSETQ. This CDR3 spans 14 amino acids. CDR3 sequence reads: CASSVQGEGNEQFF. In nucleotides, the CDR3 is TGCGCCAGCAGCGTGCAGGGGGAGGGCAATGAGCAGTTCTTC.

V and J are TRBV10-3 and TRBJ1-5; D is ambiguous. The V and J ends lost 2 bases and 2 bases respectively, with 16 bases between them. The CDR3 runs to 17 residues. Germline CDR1 reads ENHRY; CDR2 reads SYGVKD. The CDR3 sequence: CAISENTGSGGNQPQHF. The CDR3 region has the DNA TGTGCCATCAGTGAGAATACGGGATCGGGCGGCAATCAGCCCCAGCATTTT.

The chain joins TRBV29-1 to TRBJ2-7; D is possibly TRBD2 (5 bases). Germline CDR1 reads SQVTM; CDR2 reads ANQGSEA. V lost 5 bases, J lost 2 bases, and 13 bases lay in between. The CDR3 length is 13 residues. This CDR3 is CSVQGLPPYEQYF. In nucleotides, the CDR3 is TGCAGCGTTCAAGGACTGCCTCCCTACGAGCAGTACTTC.

About this clone itself: This sample also contains other DNA sequences that code for the same CDR3. The rearrangement uses TRBV24-1 and TRBJ2-2; D may be TRBD2 (5 bases). Germline V gene data show CDR1 as KGHDR and CDR2 as SFDVKD. The CDR3 consists of 14 residues. Trimming took off 3 bases at V and 4 bases at J, with 8 bases between the two ends. The CDR3: CATSDRGSTGELFF. The CDR3 DNA follows: TGTGCCACCAGTGATCGAGGGTCCACCGGGGAGCTGTTTTTT.